This T cell receptor (beta chain) was obtained from a study of blood T cell repertoires in COVID-19. The length of the CDR3 is 14 residues. Deletions cut 0 bases from V and 4 bases from J, with 10 bases between. Germline V gives CDR1 SGHTS, CDR2 YDEGEE. Enrolled through a virtual design, the participants were between roughly 18 and 90 years of age and came from 24 US areas. Data came from immunoSEQ multiplex PCR; TCRdb stores just in-frame clones and leaves some out. This sample yields approximately 440,000 clones, of which 87% are seen a single time; roughly 0.7% belongs to the top ten. The clonotype originates from a woman between 18 and 30 years old who had recovered from COVID-19. The V and J genes are TRBV5-8 and TRBJ1-2; D gene uncertain. The sequenced sample was PBMCs or T cells enriched from blood (not recorded which). In DNA form, the CDR3 reads TGTGCCAGCAGCTTGGCGGCAGCGCGCTATGGCTACACCTTC. Translating gives CASSLAAARYGYTF.